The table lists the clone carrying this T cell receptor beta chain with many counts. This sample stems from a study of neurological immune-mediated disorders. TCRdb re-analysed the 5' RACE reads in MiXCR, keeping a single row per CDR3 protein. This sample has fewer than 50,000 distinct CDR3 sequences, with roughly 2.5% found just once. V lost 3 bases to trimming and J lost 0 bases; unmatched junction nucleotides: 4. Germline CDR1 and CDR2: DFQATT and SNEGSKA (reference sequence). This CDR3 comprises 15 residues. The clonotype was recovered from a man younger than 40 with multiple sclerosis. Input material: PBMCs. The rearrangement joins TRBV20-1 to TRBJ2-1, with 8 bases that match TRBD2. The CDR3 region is CSASPGTSSYNEQFF. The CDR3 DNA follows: TGCAGTGCTAGCCCCGGGACTAGCTCCTACAATGAGCAGTTCTTC.